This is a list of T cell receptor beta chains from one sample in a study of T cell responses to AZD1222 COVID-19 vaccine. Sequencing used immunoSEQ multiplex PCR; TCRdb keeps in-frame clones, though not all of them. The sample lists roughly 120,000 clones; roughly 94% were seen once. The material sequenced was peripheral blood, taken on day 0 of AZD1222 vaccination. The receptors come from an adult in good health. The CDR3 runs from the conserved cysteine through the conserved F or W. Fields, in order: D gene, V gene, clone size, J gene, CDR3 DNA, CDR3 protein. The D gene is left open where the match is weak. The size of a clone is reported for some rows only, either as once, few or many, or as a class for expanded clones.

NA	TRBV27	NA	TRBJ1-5	TGTGCCAGCAGTTTGTACGGACAGTTCAATCAGCCCCAGCATTTT	CASSLYGQFNQPQHF
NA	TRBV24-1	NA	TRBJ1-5	TGTGCCACCCCCCCGGAGGGCATGATTCCGGGACATTCGATCCATAGCAATCAGCCCCAGCATTTT	CATPPEGMIPGHSIHSNQPQHF
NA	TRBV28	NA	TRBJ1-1	TGTGCCAGCAGTTCGTCGAAAATTACGGCTTTCTTT	CASSSSKITAFF
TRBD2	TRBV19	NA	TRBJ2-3	TGTGCCAGTACGCTGGCGGGAGAGGTATATTTT	CASTLAGEVYF
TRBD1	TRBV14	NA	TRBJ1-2	TGTGCCAGCAGCCGAAAACAGGGGGCTGGGGACTATGGCTACACCTTC	CASSRKQGAGDYGYTF
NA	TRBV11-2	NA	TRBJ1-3	TGTGCCAGCAGCTCCTCGAAGTTTTACTCTGGAAACACCATATATTTT	CASSSSKFYSGNTIYF
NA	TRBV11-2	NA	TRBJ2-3	TGTGCCAGCAGCTTAGGATTACTACCCTCCACAGATACGCAGTATTTT	CASSLGLLPSTDTQYF
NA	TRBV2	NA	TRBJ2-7	TGTGCCAGCAGCCTAACCGGGACCCTGGGGGAGCAGTACTTC	CASSLTGTLGEQYF
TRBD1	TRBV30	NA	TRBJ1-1	TGTGCCTGGAGTCGCCAGGGGGTCAGCACTGAAGCTTTCTTT	CAWSRQGVSTEAFF
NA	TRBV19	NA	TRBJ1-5	TGTGCCAGTTTACAGGTTTTTAGCAATCAGCCCCAGCATTTT	CASLQVFSNQPQHF
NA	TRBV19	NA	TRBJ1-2	TGTGCCAGTACCTCTCGGAGGGATAACTATGGCTACACCTTC	CASTSRRDNYGYTF
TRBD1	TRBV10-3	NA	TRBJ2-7	TGTGCCATCAGCGTCAGTGGGACAGGGAGATACGAGCAGTACTTC	CAISVSGTGRYEQYF
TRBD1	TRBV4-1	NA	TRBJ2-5	TGCGCCAGCAGCCAAGATAGGGCAGGGGGTAGTGAGCGAGAGACCCAGTACTTC	CASSQDRAGGSERETQYF
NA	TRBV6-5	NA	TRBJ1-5	TGTGCCAGCACCCTGGCAGCTAATAGCAATCAGCCCCAGCATTTT	CASTLAANSNQPQHF
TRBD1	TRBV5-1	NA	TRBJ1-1	TGCGCCAGCAGCCTCCAGACAGGGCCTGAAGCTTTCTTT	CASSLQTGPEAFF
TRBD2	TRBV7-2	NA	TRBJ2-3	TGTGCCAGCAGCTCCGGACTAGCGGGAAGCCCTAGCACAGATACGCAGTATTTT	CASSSGLAGSPSTDTQYF
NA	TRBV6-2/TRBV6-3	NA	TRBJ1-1	TGTGCCAGCAGCCCGACGACGGGGGCTCAGGCTGAAGCTTTCTTT	CASSPTTGAQAEAFF
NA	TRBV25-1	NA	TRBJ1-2	TGTGCCAGCAGTGAATATGGACAATTCGATGGCTACACCTTC	CASSEYGQFDGYTF
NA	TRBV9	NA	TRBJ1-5	TGTGCCAGCAACGAGGGGGGTTACAATCAGCCCCAGCATTTT	CASNEGGYNQPQHF
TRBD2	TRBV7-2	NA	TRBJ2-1	TGTGCCAGCAGCTTCACTAGCGGGAGTGACAATGAGCAGTTCTTC	CASSFTSGSDNEQFF
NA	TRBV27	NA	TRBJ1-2	TGTGCCAGCAGTTTTCGGCAGAACCCTACTAACTATGGCTACACCTTC	CASSFRQNPTNYGYTF
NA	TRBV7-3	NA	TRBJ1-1	TGTGCCAGCAGCCCGATGGCAGGGCGGAACACTGAAGCTTTCTTT	CASSPMAGRNTEAFF
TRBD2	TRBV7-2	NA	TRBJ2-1	TGTGCCAGCAGCTCTACTAGCGGGAGGACGGTTGAGCAGTTCTTC	CASSSTSGRTVEQFF
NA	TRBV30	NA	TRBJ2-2	TGTGCCTGGAGTGTAGCAGGGGTGGCCGGGGAGCTGTTTTTT	CAWSVAGVAGELFF
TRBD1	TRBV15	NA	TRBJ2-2	TGTGCCACCAGCAGAGATCGCCGGAAGGGGGCGAGCACCGGGGAGCTGTTTTTT	CATSRDRRKGASTGELFF
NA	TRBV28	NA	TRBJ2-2	TGTGCCAGCAGTTTGGGGTTCGCGGGATGGATTAACACCGGGGAGCTGTTTTTT	CASSLGFAGWINTGELFF
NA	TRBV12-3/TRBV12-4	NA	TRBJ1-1	TGTGCCAGCAACGAGTGGGGTGACACTGAAGCTTTCTTT	CASNEWGDTEAFF
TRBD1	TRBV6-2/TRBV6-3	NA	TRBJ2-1	TGTGCCAGCAGTTACCTCCAACAGGGGGACCCAAGTGCAGAACAGTTCTTC	CASSYLQQGDPSAEQFF
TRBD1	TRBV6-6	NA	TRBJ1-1	TGTGCCAGCAGGGCAGGGGGTCTCGCTGAAGCTTTCTTT	CASRAGGLAEAFF
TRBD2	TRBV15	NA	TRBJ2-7	TGTGCCACCAGCAGAGCGGGGGGGTCGTCCTACGAGCAGTACTTC	CATSRAGGSSYEQYF
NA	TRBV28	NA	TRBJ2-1	TGTGCCAGCAGTCCCCGAGACAGCTCCTACAATGAGCAGTTCTTC	CASSPRDSSYNEQFF
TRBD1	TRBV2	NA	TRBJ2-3	TGTGCCAGCACTAGGGACAGTGCTAGCACAGATACGCAGTATTTT	CASTRDSASTDTQYF
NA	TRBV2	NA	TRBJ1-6	TGTGCCAGCAGGACCACAGTCAATTCACCCCTCCACTTT	CASRTTVNSPLHF
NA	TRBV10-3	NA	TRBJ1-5	TGTGCCATCAGTGAGTCGACAGTACAGCCCCAGCATTTT	CAISESTVQPQHF
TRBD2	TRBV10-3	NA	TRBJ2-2	TGTGCCATCGGGCCGGCGGGAGGCCGGGTCGGGGAGCTGTTTTTT	CAIGPAGGRVGELFF
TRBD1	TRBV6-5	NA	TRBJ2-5	TGTGCCAGCAGTTACGCAGGACAGGGAGGTGAGACCCAGTACTTC	CASSYAGQGGETQYF
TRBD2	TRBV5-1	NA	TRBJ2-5	TGCGCCCGCAGCCGGGGGGTAGGAAACCAAGAGACCCAGTACTTC	CARSRGVGNQETQYF
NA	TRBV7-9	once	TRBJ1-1	TGTGCCAGCAGCTCGAACCTGTTAGGGGGTTTCTTT	CASSSNLLGGFF
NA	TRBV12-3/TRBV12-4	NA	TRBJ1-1	TGTGCCAGCATAGGGGTCAGGGACACTGAAGCTTTCTTT	CASIGVRDTEAFF
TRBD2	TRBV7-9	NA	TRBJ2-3	TGTGCCAGCACCGCGCCAGGAGCGCGGGGGGTGAATACGCAGTATTTT	CASTAPGARGVNTQYF
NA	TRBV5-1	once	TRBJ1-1	TGCGCCAGCAGCAAAGGGCCCGGGGCGAACACTGAAGCTTTCTTT	CASSKGPGANTEAFF